This is a list of T cell receptor beta chains from one sample in a study of OX40 agonist ivuxolimab in advanced cancers. TCRdb keeps only in-frame clones here, not all; method: immunoSEQ multiplex PCR. The table has 60,000 or so clones, 90% to 95% seen once. Here the sequenced sample was CD4+ or CD8+ T cells sorted from blood, taken in a trial of the OX40 agonist ivuxolimab. The source is an adult with an advanced solid tumor such as melanoma, head and neck, liver or kidney cancer. The CDR3 runs from the conserved cysteine through the conserved F or W. The D gene is left open where the match is weak. Only some rows state a clone size, as once, few, many or a class for expanded clones.

size,J,D,V,CDR3,DNA
NA,TRBJ2-7,NA,TRBV7-9,CASSFGHEQYF,TGTGCCAGCAGCTTTGGACACGAGCAGTACTTC
once,TRBJ2-3,TRBD2,TRBV7-3,CASSLVGLAGGPEDTQYF,TGTGCCAGCAGCTTAGTCGGTCTAGCGGGAGGCCCCGAGGATACGCAGTATTTT
once,TRBJ2-1,TRBD2,TRBV27,CASSLLAGGPSYNEQFF,TGTGCCAGCAGTCTACTAGCGGGAGGGCCCTCCTACAATGAGCAGTTCTTC
NA,TRBJ2-1,NA,TRBV7-9,CASSFPPGERVEQFF,TGTGCCAGCAGCTTCCCGCCGGGAGAAAGGGTTGAGCAGTTCTTC
NA,TRBJ1-5,TRBD1,TRBV2,CASSDQGDQPQHF,TGTGCCAGCAGCGACCAGGGGGACCAGCCCCAGCATTTT
NA,TRBJ2-3,TRBD2,TRBV5-1,CASSLVPTSKDTQYF,TGCGCCAGCAGCTTAGTTCCGACTAGCAAAGATACGCAGTATTTT
NA,TRBJ2-7,NA,TRBV4-1,CASSQGFRQHPYEQYF,TGCGCCAGCAGCCAAGGATTTAGGCAGCACCCCTACGAGCAGTACTTC
NA,TRBJ1-5,NA,TRBV30,CAWSPRTTFRNNQPQHF,TGTGCCTGGAGTCCCCGGACAACCTTTCGTAACAATCAGCCCCAGCATTTT
NA,TRBJ2-3,NA,TRBV19,CASSSSGVGTDTQYF,TGTGCCAGTAGTTCTTCGGGAGTGGGCACAGATACGCAGTATTTT
NA,TRBJ2-5,TRBD1,TRBV5-1,CASSLSGGWETQYF,TGCGCCAGCAGCTTGTCAGGGGGTTGGGAGACCCAGTACTTC